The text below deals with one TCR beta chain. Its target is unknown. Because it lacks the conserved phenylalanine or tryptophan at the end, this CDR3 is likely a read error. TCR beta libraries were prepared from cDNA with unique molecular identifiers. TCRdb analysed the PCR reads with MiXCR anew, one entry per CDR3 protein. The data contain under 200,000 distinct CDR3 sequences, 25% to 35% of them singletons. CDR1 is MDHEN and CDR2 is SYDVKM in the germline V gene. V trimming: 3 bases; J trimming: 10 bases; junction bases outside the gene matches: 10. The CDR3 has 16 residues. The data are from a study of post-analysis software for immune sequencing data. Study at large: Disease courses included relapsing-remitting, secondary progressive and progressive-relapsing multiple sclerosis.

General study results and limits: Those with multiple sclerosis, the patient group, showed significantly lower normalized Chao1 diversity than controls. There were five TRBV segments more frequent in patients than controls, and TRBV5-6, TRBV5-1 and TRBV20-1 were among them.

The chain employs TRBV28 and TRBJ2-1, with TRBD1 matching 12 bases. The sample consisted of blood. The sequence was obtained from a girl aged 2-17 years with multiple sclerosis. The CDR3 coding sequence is TGTGCCAGCAGTTTTGCAACCGGGACAGGGGGCAGCGAGCAGTTCTGC. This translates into CASSFATGTGGSEQFC.